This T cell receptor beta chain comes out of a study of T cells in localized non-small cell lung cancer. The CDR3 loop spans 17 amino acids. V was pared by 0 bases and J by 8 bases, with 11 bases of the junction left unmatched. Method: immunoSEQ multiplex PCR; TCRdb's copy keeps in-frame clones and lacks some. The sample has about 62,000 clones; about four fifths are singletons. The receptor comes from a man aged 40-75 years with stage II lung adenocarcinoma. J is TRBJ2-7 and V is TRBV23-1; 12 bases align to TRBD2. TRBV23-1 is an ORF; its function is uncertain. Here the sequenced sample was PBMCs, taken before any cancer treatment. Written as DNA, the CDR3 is TGCGCCAGCAGTCAATCGGGGAGGACTAGCGGGATCCGACAGCAGTACTTC. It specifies CASSQSGRTSGIRQQYF.